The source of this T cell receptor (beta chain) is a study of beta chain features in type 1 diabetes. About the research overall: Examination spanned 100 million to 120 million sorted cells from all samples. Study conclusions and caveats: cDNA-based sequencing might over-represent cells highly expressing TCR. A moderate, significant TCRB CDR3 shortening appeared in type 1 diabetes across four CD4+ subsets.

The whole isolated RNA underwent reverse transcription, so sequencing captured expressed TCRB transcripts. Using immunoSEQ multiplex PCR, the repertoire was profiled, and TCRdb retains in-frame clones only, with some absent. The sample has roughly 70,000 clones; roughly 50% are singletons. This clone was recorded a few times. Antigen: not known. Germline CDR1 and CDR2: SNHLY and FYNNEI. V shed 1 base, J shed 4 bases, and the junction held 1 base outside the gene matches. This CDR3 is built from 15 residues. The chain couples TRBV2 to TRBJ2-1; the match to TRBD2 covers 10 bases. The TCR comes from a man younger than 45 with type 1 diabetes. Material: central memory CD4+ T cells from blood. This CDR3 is CASSEGSGGYNEQFF. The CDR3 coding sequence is TGTGCCAGCAGTGAAGGTAGCGGGGGGTACAATGAGCAGTTCTTC.